This T cell receptor beta chain was recorded in a study of blood T cell repertoires in COVID-19. About the study: In each case, the material was cDNA or gDNA derived from T cells, B-cell-depleted T cells, or PBMCs.

Germline V gene data show CDR1 as SGHTA and CDR2 as FQGTGA. V was cut by 2 bases and J by 0 bases, with 11 bases left in between. The CDR3 runs to 17 residues. The data were produced by immunoSEQ multiplex PCR, yet TCRdb's version contains in-frame clones alone and is incomplete. The data hold about 100,000 clones, with 80% to 95% observed a single time. The sample was peripheral blood. The origin of this receptor is a man aged 18 to 35 with COVID-19, enrolled during active disease. The chain couples TRBV7-3 to TRBJ2-6; D possibly corresponds to TRBD1 (5 bases). The CDR3 reads CASSLSQGFSGANVLTF. The CDR3 bases are TGTGCCAGCAGCTTATCGCAGGGATTCTCTGGGGCCAACGTCCTGACTTTC.